This T cell receptor (beta chain) comes out of a study of blood T cells in healthy people across ages. A second PCR of about 7 to 12 cycles used a sample-barcoded 5' primer and a J-beta primer mix. No fewer than 3 million CDR3-containing paired-end reads came from each sample. TCRdb processed the 5' RACE reads anew with MiXCR; each CDR3 protein has one entry. Counted here are about a million distinct CDR3 sequences, around two fifths occurring once; the ten biggest clones make up under 15%. The length of the CDR3 is 15 residues. Trimming cost V 3 bases and J 4 bases; bases outside gene matches: 4. A note on this clonotype: Antigen specificity is unknown.

Points from the study as a whole: Because sorting was not performed, PBMCs prevented conclusive naive versus antigen-experienced comparison. The unknown donor CMV status may have confounded expanded clonotype changes.

Every participating donor contributed roughly 10 milliliters of peripheral blood through a draw. This receptor was taken from a man between 18 and 35 years old in good health. This rearrangement joins TRBV12-3 or TRBV12-4 to TRBJ2-1; 9 bases match TRBD1. Sequenced material: blood. CDR3 sequence: CASSFRTGAYNEQFF. The CDR3 DNA sequence: TGTGCCAGCAGTTTTCGGACAGGGGCATACAATGAGCAGTTCTTC.